This T cell receptor beta chain originates from a study of blood T cells in healthy people across ages. Caucasian individuals from Russia who were healthy and aged roughly 6 to 95 acted as donors. There are many counts of this clonotype. Together with a sample-barcoded 5' primer, a J-beta primer mix was included in a second PCR lasting about 7 to 12 cycles. TCRdb re-called the 5' RACE reads with MiXCR, one entry per CDR3 protein. The profile covers 800,000 or so distinct CDR3 sequences, with about half appearing a single time and about a sixth taken by the ten largest. Germline V gene lookup returns CDR1 DFQATT and CDR2 SNEGSKA (reference sequence). Trimming pared 4 bases from V and 5 bases from J, leaving 13 bases between. The CDR3 length is 13 residues.

The clonotype comes from a man aged 80 or over in good health. Sequenced sample: blood. The chain couples TRBV20-1 to TRBJ2-3; the D gene is possibly TRBD2 (5 bases). CDR3 loop: CSATLAYGDTQYF. The CDR3 DNA reads TGCAGTGCTACCCTAGCATACGGAGATACGCAGTATTTT.